Listed here are 5 T cell receptor beta chains from one sample, sequenced in a study of graft-versus-host responses after intestinal transplantation. No antigen has been assigned to these receptors. Assay: immunoSEQ multiplex PCR; the TCRdb copy retains only in-frame clones and omits some. The table has nearly 110,000 clones, 87% seen once; the top ten hold over 0.55%. The material was unstimulated CD4+ T cells sorted from spleen or lymph node cells, obtained before transplant. The receptors shown here come from a human donor who was the organ donor for an intestinal transplant.

CDR3 DNA: TGTGCCAGCAGCCAAGAGGGGGGCGGGGGCGTATTCACAGATACGCAGTATTTT. It codes for CASSQEGGGGVFTDTQYF. The chain carries TRBV4-2 and TRBJ2-3; TRBD2 might be the D (7 bases). Germline loops: CDR1 LGHNA, CDR2 YNFKEQ. V was trimmed by 0 bases and J by 2 bases, leaving 18 bases between them. This CDR3 comprises 18 residues.

The CDR3 DNA reads as TGTGCCAGCAGTTCTAGCCGGGGGTTGGTCAGGGGCTACGAGCAGTACTTC. Its protein is CASSSSRGLVRGYEQYF. V usage is TRBV7-2 and J usage is TRBJ2-7, with D perhaps being TRBD1 or TRBD2 (6 bases each). The CDR3 is 17 amino acids. Trimming left V 6 bases short and J 3 bases short, with 24 bases between. The germline gives CDR1 SGHTA, CDR2 FQGNSA.

The gene calls are TRBV2 and TRBJ2-1; 13 nucleotides match TRBD2. This CDR3 spans 15 amino acids. The ends lost 11 bases at V and 9 bases at J; junction bases unmatched: 13. The germline V gene has CDR1 SNHLY and CDR2 FYNNEI. The CDR3 here is CAGKPGLAGTGEQFF. Here the CDR3 DNA reads TGTGCCGGCAAACCGGGACTAGCGGGAACCGGTGAGCAGTTCTTC.

This clone showed up just a few times. The chain couples TRBV9 to TRBJ2-1, with D possibly called TRBD1 or TRBD2 (5 bases each). The CDR3 contains 15 residues. The germline gives CDR1 SGDLS, CDR2 YYNGEE. The ends were cut back, 2 bases at V and 7 bases at J, with 16 bases in the middle. Here the CDR3 DNA reads TGTGCCAGCAGCGTTACCCGTTGGGGACCTAATGAGCAGTTCTTC. Its protein is CASSVTRWGPNEQFF.

This chain links TRBV5-1 with TRBJ1-5, with 10 bases matching TRBD1. Trimming removed 4 bases from V and 5 bases from J; junction bases left unmatched: 3. The CDR3 runs to 14 residues. CDR1 and CDR2 (germline): SGHRS, YFSETQ. The CDR3 loop reads CASSVGQGDQPQHF. DNA for the CDR3: TGCGCCAGCAGCGTTGGACAGGGGGATCAGCCCCAGCATTTT. Variable domain in full (rest from reference TRBV5-1 and TRBJ1-5): KAGVTQTPRYLIKTRGQQVTLSCSPISGHRSVSWYQQTPGQGLQFLFEYFSETQRNKGNFPGRFSGRQFSNSRSEMNVSTLELGDSALYLCASSVGQGDQPQHFGDGTRLSIL.